A selection of T cell receptor beta chains follows, all from one sample in a study of OX40 agonist ivuxolimab in advanced cancers. Sequencing was performed with immunoSEQ multiplex PCR; in TCRdb, only in-frame clones are kept and a portion is missing. Here the sample spans 55,000 to 90,000 clones, about nine tenths being singletons. Sequenced here: CD4+ or CD8+ T cells sorted from blood, sampled in a trial of the OX40 agonist ivuxolimab. All receptors derive from an adult with an advanced solid tumor such as melanoma, head and neck, liver or kidney cancer. CDR3s include the opening cysteine and the closing phenylalanine or tryptophan. Each record gives: J gene, clone size, D gene, V gene, CDR3 DNA, CDR3 protein. A D gene is named only where the DNA matches it firmly. Size is omitted from some rows. Given values are once, few, many or a class for expanded clones.

TRBJ1-2	.	.	TRBV5-1	TGCGCCAGCAGCTCCGGGACACAGAACTATGGCTACACCTTC	CASSSGTQNYGYTF
TRBJ2-6	.	.	TRBV11-1	TGTGCCAGCAGCTTAGATTCGGCAGGAATGTTCTCTGGGGCCAACGTCCTGACTTTC	CASSLDSAGMFSGANVLTF
TRBJ1-4	.	.	TRBV27	TGTGCCAGCAGTCCTGATGCAACTAATGAAAAACTGTTTTTT	CASSPDATNEKLFF
TRBJ2-7	.	.	TRBV2	TGTGCCAGCAGGACGACGGACGGTACCTACGAGCAGTACTTC	CASRTTDGTYEQYF
TRBJ1-5	.	.	TRBV2	TGTGCCAGCAGTGACAGTCCCAGCAATCAGCCCCAGCATTTT	CASSDSPSNQPQHF
TRBJ1-1	.	.	TRBV19	TGTGCCAGTAGTATAGATTCGTGGACCAGGTTTACCAGAGGTGAAGCTTTCTTT	CASSIDSWTRFTRGEAFF
TRBJ1-6	.	TRBD1	TRBV4-1	TGCGCCAGCAGCTCAGGGGGCGCGGATTCACCCCTCCACTTT	CASSSGGADSPLHF
TRBJ1-5	once	.	TRBV28	TGTGCCAGCAGGGTCGGACAGTCAAATCAGCCCCAGCATTTT	CASRVGQSNQPQHF
TRBJ1-2	.	.	TRBV4-2	TGTGCCAGCAGCCAACTTAGGAACTATGGCTACACCTTC	CASSQLRNYGYTF
TRBJ2-3	.	TRBD2	TRBV10-2	TGCGCCAGCAGAAAGGGACTAGCGGGGGCGGATACGCAGTATTTT	CASRKGLAGADTQYF
TRBJ2-7	.	.	TRBV18	TGTGCCAGCTCACCCAGTCCGGGGGGCCGCGACGAGCAGTACTTC	CASSPSPGGRDEQYF
TRBJ2-1	.	.	TRBV5-6	TGTGCCAGCAGCTTGTGGCAGATCAATGAGCAGTTCTTC	CASSLWQINEQFF
TRBJ2-1	.	TRBD2	TRBV2	TGTGCCAGCAGTGAAAGACTAGCGGGGGAAGGTGAGCAGTTCTTC	CASSERLAGEGEQFF
TRBJ1-4	.	.	TRBV5-4	TGTGCCAGCAGCTTGTACCAGGGAGAAGAAAAACTGTTTTTT	CASSLYQGEEKLFF
TRBJ2-1	.	TRBD2	TRBV28	TGTGCCAGCAGTAACCGGCGGGGGAGAGACAATGAGCAGTTCTTC	CASSNRRGRDNEQFF
TRBJ1-1	.	.	TRBV10-3	TGTGCCATTGAAGACAGTTGGAACACTGAAGCTTTCTTT	CAIEDSWNTEAFF
TRBJ2-5	.	.	TRBV6-5	TGTGCCAGCAGTTACTCGCACCGTGACCAAGAGACCCAGTACTTC	CASSYSHRDQETQYF
TRBJ2-7	few	TRBD1	TRBV10-2	TGCGCCAGAGGGACAGGGGCCTACGAGCAGTACTTC	CARGTGAYEQYF
TRBJ2-2	.	.	TRBV10-3	TGTGCCTCCAGCGGAACCACCGGGGAGCTGTTTTTT	CASSGTTGELFF
TRBJ1-6	once	.	TRBV19	TGTGCCAGTAGTAGGGGACGGACCAGGCTGGGGTCACCCCTCCACTTT	CASSRGRTRLGSPLHF
TRBJ2-7	.	.	TRBV6-6	TGTGCCAGCAGTTCCAGGGTATCGACCGAGCAGTACTTC	CASSSRVSTEQYF
TRBJ1-6	few	.	TRBV16	TGTGCCAGCAGCTCCTACTCCGGGGGTTCACCCCTCCACTTT	CASSSYSGGSPLHF
TRBJ2-1	.	.	TRBV11-2	TGTGCCAGCAGCTTAGAGGGCAGGGCCCACGAGCAGTTCTTC	CASSLEGRAHEQFF
TRBJ2-1	.	TRBD2	TRBV5-5	TGTGCCAGCAGCCCTGGGGGCGGGGGGGATGTTGAGCAGTTCTTC	CASSPGGGGDVEQFF
TRBJ1-1	.	.	TRBV6-8	TGTGCCAGCAGTTCCAGGGGATACGCTTTCTTT	CASSSRGYAFF
TRBJ2-2	.	TRBD1	TRBV30	TGTGCCTGGAGTGGACTTCCCCTTGGGACAGGGTCCGGGGAGCTGTTTTTT	CAWSGLPLGTGSGELFF